The source of this T cell receptor beta chain is a study of shared clonotypes between healthy human individuals. It was into CD45RA+ naive and CD45RA-negative memory subsets that the CD4+ cells were split. The authors distributed each subset's genomic DNA evenly over several immunoSEQ plates. Clones were sequenced by immunoSEQ multiplex PCR, and TCRdb holds only the in-frame ones, with some missing. There are under 200,000 clones in the sample; 85% to 95% occur only once, and 0.067% lies in the top ten. The germline CDR1 and CDR2 sequences are LNHDA and SQIVND (reference sequence). Unmatched junction bases numbered 9, after V lost 6 bases and J lost 5 bases. CDR3 length: 14 amino acids.

The sample was naive CD4+ T cells sorted from blood. Subset meaning: CD45RA+ positively selected. This clonotype was sampled from a young woman in good health. This chain uses TRBV19 with TRBJ2-5; TRBD2 matches at 7 bases. The CDR3 DNA follows: TGTGCCAGTAGCAAGGAAGCGGGGAGGGAGACCCAGTACTTC. Translated, it gives CASSKEAGRETQYF.